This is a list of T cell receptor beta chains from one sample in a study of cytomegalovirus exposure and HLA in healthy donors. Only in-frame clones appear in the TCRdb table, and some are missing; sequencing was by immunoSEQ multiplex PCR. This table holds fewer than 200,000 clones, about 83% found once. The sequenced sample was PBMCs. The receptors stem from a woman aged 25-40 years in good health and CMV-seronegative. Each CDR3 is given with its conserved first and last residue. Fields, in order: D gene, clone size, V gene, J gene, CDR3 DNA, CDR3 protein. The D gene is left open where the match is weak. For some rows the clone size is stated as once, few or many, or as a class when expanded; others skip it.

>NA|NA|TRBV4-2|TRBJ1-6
TGTGCCAGCAGCCCGTTTTCCCTGGACAGCCTTCCGAGCTCCTATAATTCACCCCTCCACTTT
CASSPFSLDSLPSSYNSPLHF
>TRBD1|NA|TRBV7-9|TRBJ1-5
TGTGCCAGCAGCTTAGAATTGACAGGGGGCTTGGGCAATCAGCCCCAGCATTTT
CASSLELTGGLGNQPQHF
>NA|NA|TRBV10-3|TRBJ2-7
TGTGCCATCCGGGGGACAGCCTACGAGCAGTACTTC
CAIRGTAYEQYF
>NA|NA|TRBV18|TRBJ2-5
TGTGCCAGCTCACCAGTCGTCTCCCGGGGGGCCCCAGAGACCCAGTACTTC
CASSPVVSRGAPETQYF
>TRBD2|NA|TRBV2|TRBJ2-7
TGTGCCGGGAGGGACTTCGACGAGCAGTACTTC
CAGRDFDEQYF
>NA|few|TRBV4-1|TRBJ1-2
TGCGCCAGCACCTGGCAAGACACGTCTAACTATGGCTACACCTTC
CASTWQDTSNYGYTF
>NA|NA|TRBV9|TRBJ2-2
TGTGCCAGCAGCACGCGGGGTTCCGGGGAGCTGTTTTTT
CASSTRGSGELFF
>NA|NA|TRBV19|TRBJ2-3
TGTGCCAGTAGTATAGTACCAGGAGATACGCAGTATTTT
CASSIVPGDTQYF
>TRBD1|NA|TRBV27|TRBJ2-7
TGTGCCAGCAGTCTCGGCGTCGGGACAGGGGGTTCCTACGAGCAGTACTTC
CASSLGVGTGGSYEQYF
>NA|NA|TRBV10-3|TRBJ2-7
TGTGCCATGTCGGAGGGACGGAACGCCTACGAGCAGTACTTC
CAMSEGRNAYEQYF
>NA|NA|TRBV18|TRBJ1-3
TGTGCCAGCTCACCTACCAATAGTCTCATGATGGACACCATATATTTT
CASSPTNSLMMDTIYF
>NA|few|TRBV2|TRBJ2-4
TGTGCGGGGGCCCAGGGAAACATTCAGTACTTC
CAGAQGNIQYF
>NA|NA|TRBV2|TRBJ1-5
TGTGCCAGCCGGGGGGTGGTGAGCAATCAGCCCCAGCATTTT
CASRGVVSNQPQHF
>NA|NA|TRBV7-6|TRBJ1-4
TGTGCCAGCAGCCCATTAACTGGGGGTGACAGGGAAAAACTGTTTTTT
CASSPLTGGDREKLFF
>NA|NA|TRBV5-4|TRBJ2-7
TGTGCCAGCAGCTTGGTGTCAGGGAAAGAGCAGTACTTC
CASSLVSGKEQYF
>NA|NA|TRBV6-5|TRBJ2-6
TGTGCCAGCAGTTGGACAGAAATTTCTGGGGCCAACGTCCTGACTTTC
CASSWTEISGANVLTF
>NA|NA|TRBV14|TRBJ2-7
TGTGCCAGCAGCCAAGTACAGGACGAGCAGTACTTC
CASSQVQDEQYF
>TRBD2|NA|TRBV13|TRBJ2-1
TGTGCCAGCAGCGCTTTAGATTTACTAGCGGGGGGGCCTAGTGAGCAGTTCTTC
CASSALDLLAGGPSEQFF
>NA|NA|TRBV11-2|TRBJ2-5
TGTGCCAGCAGCTTACGAGAGACCCAGTACTTC
CASSLRETQYF
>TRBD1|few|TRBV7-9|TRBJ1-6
TGTGCCAGCAGCTGCCGGGACAGGGTCGGATTAGCATATTCACCCCTCCACTTT
CASSCRDRVGLAYSPLHF
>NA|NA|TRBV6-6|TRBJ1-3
TGTGCCAGCAGTTACTCCGACAGGCCTGGAAACACCATATATTTT
CASSYSDRPGNTIYF
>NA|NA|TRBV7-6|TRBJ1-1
TGTGCCAGCAGCTTATGGGCGAACACTGAAGCTTTCTTT
CASSLWANTEAFF
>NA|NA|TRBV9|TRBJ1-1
TGTGCCAGCAGCGAAACAGGGAGTTATAACACTGAAGCTTTCTTT
CASSETGSYNTEAFF
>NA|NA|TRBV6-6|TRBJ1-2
TGTGCCAGCAGTTACACCACAGCCTATGGCTACACCTTC
CASSYTTAYGYTF
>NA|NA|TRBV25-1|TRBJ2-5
TGTGCCAGCAGGGCCGCCGGGTGGGAGACCCAGTACTTC
CASRAAGWETQYF
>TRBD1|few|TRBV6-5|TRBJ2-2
TGTGCCAGCAGGGATAGACAGGGAAACACCGGGGAGCTGTTTTTT
CASRDRQGNTGELFF
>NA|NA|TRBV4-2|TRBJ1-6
TGTGCCAGCAGCCAAGATAGTACAGGAGACTTCTCTTCACCCCTCCACTTT
CASSQDSTGDFSSPLHF
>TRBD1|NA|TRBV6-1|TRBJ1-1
TGTGCCAGCGGGGGGACAGGGGGGAGGAACACTGAAGCTTTCTTT
CASGGTGGRNTEAFF
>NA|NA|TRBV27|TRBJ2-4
TGTGCCAGCAGCTTAGGACTGAGATGGGGAATTCAGTACTTC
CASSLGLRWGIQYF
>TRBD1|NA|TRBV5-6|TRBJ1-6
TGTGCCAGCAGCTTGGATCCTTCGGGACAGGCGACGTATAATTCACCCCTCCACTTT
CASSLDPSGQATYNSPLHF
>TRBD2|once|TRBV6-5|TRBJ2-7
TGTGCCAGCAGAAGAGCGGGAGACTCCTACGAGCAGTACTTC
CASRRAGDSYEQYF
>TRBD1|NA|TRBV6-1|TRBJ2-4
TGTGCCAGACAGGGACAGAAAAACATTCAGTACTTC
CARQGQKNIQYF
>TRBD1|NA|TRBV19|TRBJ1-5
TGTGCCAGTAAAAGAGGACAGGGAGATGGTTACGGTCAGCCCCAGCATTTT
CASKRGQGDGYGQPQHF
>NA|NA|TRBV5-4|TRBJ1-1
TGTGCCAGCAGCTTGGGGACATTGTACACTGAAGCTTTCTTT
CASSLGTLYTEAFF
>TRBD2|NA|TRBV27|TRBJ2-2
TGTGCCAGCAGTACCCGGGACTACTCGAACACCGGGGAGCTGTTTTTT
CASSTRDYSNTGELFF
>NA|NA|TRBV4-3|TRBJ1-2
TGCGCCAGCAGCCAAGATGCAGCGGGATATGGCTACACCTTC
CASSQDAAGYGYTF
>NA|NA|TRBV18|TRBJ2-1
TGTGCCAGCTCGCCCAGTGACAATGAGCAGTTCTTC
CASSPSDNEQFF
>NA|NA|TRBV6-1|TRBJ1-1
TGTGCCAGCAGTGTCGGGGGTACTGAAGCTTTCTTT
CASSVGGTEAFF
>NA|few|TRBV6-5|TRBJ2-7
TGTGCCAGCAGAGACGGATGGGAGTTAGACGAGCAGTACTTC
CASRDGWELDEQYF